Listed below are T cell receptor beta chains from one sample, sequenced in a study of early T cells in non-severe SARS-CoV-2 infection. TCRdb processed the 5' RACE reads anew with MiXCR; each CDR3 protein has one entry. The sample lists approximately 56,000 distinct CDR3 sequences; about 10% were seen once. Sequencing used whole blood. Source of these receptors: an adult who was a healthcare worker with PCR-confirmed SARS-CoV-2 infection or an uninfected control (not recorded which). Each CDR3 is given with its conserved first and last residue. D genes are given only for firm matches. Clone size is not always given. Where it is, it says once, few, many or a class for expanded clones.

v_gene: TRBV4-2; abundance: .; d_gene: TRBD2; j_gene: TRBJ2-7; CDR3aa: CASSQDTSGDANSYEQYF; CDR3nt: TGTGCCAGCAGCCAAGATACCAGCGGGGATGCCAATTCCTACGAGCAGTACTTC
v_gene: TRBV7-9; abundance: few; d_gene: TRBD1; j_gene: TRBJ2-2; CDR3aa: CASSSPGQGSTGELFF; CDR3nt: TGTGCCAGCAGCTCTCCGGGACAGGGCAGTACCGGGGAGCTGTTTTTT
v_gene: TRBV7-2; abundance: many; d_gene: .; j_gene: TRBJ2-7; CDR3aa: CASSLGPLTQSSYEQYF; CDR3nt: TGTGCCAGCAGCTTAGGCCCCCTGACTCAAAGCTCCTACGAGCAGTACTTC
v_gene: TRBV7-4; abundance: many; d_gene: TRBD1; j_gene: TRBJ1-5; CDR3aa: CASSCHRDRDNQPQHF; CDR3nt: TGTGCCAGCAGCTGTCACCGGGACAGGGACAATCAGCCCCAGCATTTT
v_gene: TRBV20-1; abundance: .; d_gene: .; j_gene: TRBJ2-1; CDR3aa: CSARDVNYNEQFF; CDR3nt: TGCAGTGCTAGAGATGTGAACTACAATGAGCAGTTCTTC
v_gene: TRBV24-1; abundance: many; d_gene: TRBD1; j_gene: TRBJ2-1; CDR3aa: CATSDLKRDRGIYNEQFF; CDR3nt: TGTGCCACCAGTGATTTAAAACGGGACAGGGGAATATACAATGAGCAGTTCTTC
v_gene: TRBV12-3/TRBV12-4; abundance: many; d_gene: .; j_gene: TRBJ1-5; CDR3aa: CASSLGNQPQHF; CDR3nt: TGTGCCAGCAGTTTGGGCAATCAGCCCCAGCATTTT
v_gene: TRBV2; abundance: .; d_gene: .; j_gene: TRBJ2-7; CDR3aa: CASSGPGGEQYF; CDR3nt: TGTGCCAGCAGTGGCCCAGGTGGGGAGCAGTACTTC
v_gene: TRBV30; abundance: .; d_gene: .; j_gene: TRBJ1-1; CDR3aa: CAWSFMNTEAFF; CDR3nt: TGTGCCTGGAGTTTCATGAACACTGAAGCTTTCTTT
v_gene: TRBV15; abundance: .; d_gene: TRBD1; j_gene: TRBJ2-7; CDR3aa: CATSGDRGPYEQYF; CDR3nt: TGTGCCACCAGCGGAGACAGGGGGCCTTACGAGCAGTACTTC
v_gene: TRBV29-1; abundance: many; d_gene: .; j_gene: TRBJ2-1; CDR3aa: CSVGGQYNEQFF; CDR3nt: TGCAGCGTGGGGGGACAGTACAATGAGCAGTTCTTC
v_gene: TRBV7-3; abundance: many; d_gene: .; j_gene: TRBJ2-2; CDR3aa: CASSLLEGGSTGELFF; CDR3nt: TGTGCCAGCAGCTTATTGGAGGGAGGAAGCACCGGGGAGCTGTTTTTT
v_gene: TRBV15; abundance: many; d_gene: TRBD2; j_gene: TRBJ2-7; CDR3aa: CATSRGAGGPDEQYF; CDR3nt: TGTGCCACCAGCAGAGGGGCGGGAGGACCTGACGAGCAGTACTTC
v_gene: TRBV6-6; abundance: few; d_gene: .; j_gene: TRBJ1-4; CDR3aa: CASSYRGGEKLFF; CDR3nt: TGTGCCAGCAGTTACCGGGGGGGAGAAAAACTGTTTTTT
v_gene: TRBV20-1; abundance: many; d_gene: TRBD2; j_gene: TRBJ2-3; CDR3aa: CSARDGGLAGGTDTQYF; CDR3nt: TGCAGTGCTAGAGATGGGGGCCTAGCGGGGGGCACAGATACGCAGTATTTT
v_gene: TRBV3-1; abundance: many; d_gene: .; j_gene: TRBJ2-7; CDR3aa: CASSQVREQYF; CDR3nt: TGTGCCAGCAGCCAAGTCCGCGAGCAGTACTTC
v_gene: TRBV11-2; abundance: many; d_gene: .; j_gene: TRBJ1-1; CDR3aa: CASREGLDTEAFF; CDR3nt: TGTGCCAGCAGGGAGGGTTTGGACACTGAAGCTTTCTTT
v_gene: TRBV5-6; abundance: .; d_gene: TRBD2; j_gene: TRBJ2-1; CDR3aa: CASSLAPGTSGSNEQFF; CDR3nt: TGTGCCAGCAGCTTGGCCCCGGGGACTAGCGGGTCCAATGAGCAGTTCTTC
v_gene: TRBV7-9; abundance: many; d_gene: TRBD2; j_gene: TRBJ2-1; CDR3aa: CASSLALAGTYNEQFF; CDR3nt: TGTGCCAGCAGCTTAGCGCTAGCGGGCACCTACAATGAGCAGTTCTTC
v_gene: TRBV10-3; abundance: .; d_gene: .; j_gene: TRBJ2-5; CDR3aa: CAISLRGAEETQYF; CDR3nt: TGTGCCATCAGTCTCAGGGGGGCGGAAGAGACCCAGTACTTC
v_gene: TRBV29-1; abundance: many; d_gene: TRBD1; j_gene: TRBJ2-1; CDR3aa: CSGGTGVPNEQFF; CDR3nt: TGCAGCGGGGGGACAGGGGTTCCCAATGAGCAGTTCTTC
v_gene: TRBV12-3/TRBV12-4; abundance: few; d_gene: .; j_gene: TRBJ1-1; CDR3aa: CASSHTGGNTEAFF; CDR3nt: TGTGCCAGCAGTCATACAGGAGGGAACACTGAAGCTTTCTTT
v_gene: TRBV20-1; abundance: many; d_gene: TRBD1; j_gene: TRBJ1-2; CDR3aa: CSARDQGQGGGYTF; CDR3nt: TGCAGTGCTAGAGATCAGGGACAGGGTGGTGGCTACACCTTC
v_gene: TRBV7-8; abundance: .; d_gene: .; j_gene: TRBJ1-2; CDR3aa: CASSLFRTGYGYTF; CDR3nt: TGTGCCAGCAGCTTATTCAGGACGGGCTATGGCTACACCTTC